The subject of this entry is one TCR beta chain. Its specificity is not known. The PCR contained 60 Vbeta and 13 Jbeta primers. Using immunoSEQ multiplex PCR, the repertoire was profiled, and TCRdb retains in-frame clones only, with some absent. The sample totals 150,000 to 200,000 clones. This specimen belongs to a study of cytomegalovirus exposure and HLA in healthy donors. Regarding the study as a whole: While the bulk of TCR sequences proved rare, some public TCRs turned up in many donors. HLA alleles showed associations with some 17,000 TCR beta sequences in a later analysis, at a 0.05 false discovery rate.

The sequencing input was PBMCs. This clonotype was obtained from an older woman in good health and CMV-seronegative.

The CDR3: CASSPPRLAGQETQYF. CDR3 DNA sequence: TGTGCCAGCAGCCCCCCCCGACTAGCGGGGCAAGAGACCCAGTACTTC. The chain couples TRBV7-2 to TRBJ2-5; 11 positions agree with TRBD2. The CDR3 covers 16 residues. Germline assignment: CDR1 SGHTA and CDR2 FQGNSA. With 5 bases clipped from V and 2 bases from J, the junction kept 7 bases outside the gene matches. Full variable domain (remainder filled in from reference TRBV7-2 and TRBJ2-5): GAGVSQSPSNKVTEKGKDVELRCDPISGHTALYWYRQSLGQGLEFLIYFQGNSAPDKSGLPSDRFSAERTGGSVSTLTIQRTQQEDSAVYLCASSPPRLAGQETQYFGPGTRLLVL.